This T cell receptor beta chain comes out of a study of radiotherapy plus CTLA-4 blockade in lung cancer. Study background: For less than 20% of patients, objective responses occurred, and just over 30% had disease control. Points from the study as a whole: Researchers report tumor-derived TCR clones expanding in blood after radiotherapy plus ipilimumab. Response was reportedly best predicted by early blood T cell clone dynamics, with interferon-beta.

A few counts support this clone. Its antigen is undetermined. Each patient with chemo-refractory metastatic non-small-cell lung cancer was treated with focal radiation plus CTLA-4 blockade using ipilimumab. TCRdb keeps only in-frame clones here, not all; method: immunoSEQ multiplex PCR. The sample has some 87,000 clones; approximately 80% are singletons. This specimen was peripheral blood, taken from a patient treated with radiotherapy plus ipilimumab. The TCR comes from a human donor with non-small cell lung cancer that progressed on radiotherapy plus ipilimumab.

CDR3 sequence: CASSRLAGEDEQYF. Here the CDR3 DNA reads TGTGCCAGCTCCCGACTAGCGGGAGAGGACGAGCAGTACTTC. The chain joins TRBV18 to TRBJ2-7, with 12 bases fitting TRBD2. Per germline, CDR1 KGHSH and CDR2 LQKENI. The V gene end was trimmed by 6 bases and the J gene end by 5 bases; junction bases not matched to a gene: 5. The CDR3 contains 14 residues.